This TCR beta chain appears in the sequencing data of a study of cytomegalovirus exposure and HLA in healthy donors. Notes on the study in general: The dataset shows that most TCR sequences were rare, while some public TCRs occurred in many donors. Cytomegalovirus-associated TCR beta chains were listed, numbering approximately 150. Cytomegalovirus status was reportedly diagnosed by the classifier with high sensitivity and specificity.

The V segment lost 0 bases and the J segment 4 bases; nucleotides outside the gene matches: 4. CDR3 length: 17 amino acids. Germline lookup yields CDR1 SGHRS and CDR2 YFSETQ. Clones were sequenced by immunoSEQ multiplex PCR, and TCRdb holds only the in-frame ones, with some missing. The table lists 170,000 or so clones, roughly 85% of them singletons. As for this clone: Its antigen is currently unknown.

The chain joins TRBV5-1 to TRBJ2-2, with 12 bases fitting TRBD2. This receptor was taken from a man between 18 and 35 years old in good health and CMV-seropositive. The material sequenced was PBMCs. CDR3 sequence (DNA): TGCGCCAGCAGCTTGGCTCTAGCGGGGGGGCCCACCGGGGAGCTGTTTTTT. This translates into CASSLALAGGPTGELFF.